The sequence of this TCR beta chain was determined in a study of early T cells in non-severe SARS-CoV-2 infection. TCRdb processed the 5' RACE reads anew with MiXCR; each CDR3 protein has one entry. The sample contains about 77,000 distinct CDR3 sequences, 8.5% to 10% of which appear only once. In this sample, this clonotype turned up many times. Trimming took off 4 bases at V and 7 bases at J, with 14 bases between the two ends. The germline V gene encodes CDR1 MNHEY and CDR2 SVGEGT. This CDR3 spans 14 amino acids. The sample comprised whole blood. The V call is TRBV6-2 or TRBV6-3, the J call TRBJ1-5; tentative D call: TRBD1 (5 bases). The receptor was isolated from an adult who was a healthcare worker with PCR-confirmed SARS-CoV-2 infection or an uninfected control (not recorded which). The CDR3 region is CASSFAAGQQPQHF. The CDR3 nucleotides are TGTGCCAGCAGTTTCGCGGCAGGGCAACAGCCCCAGCATTTT.